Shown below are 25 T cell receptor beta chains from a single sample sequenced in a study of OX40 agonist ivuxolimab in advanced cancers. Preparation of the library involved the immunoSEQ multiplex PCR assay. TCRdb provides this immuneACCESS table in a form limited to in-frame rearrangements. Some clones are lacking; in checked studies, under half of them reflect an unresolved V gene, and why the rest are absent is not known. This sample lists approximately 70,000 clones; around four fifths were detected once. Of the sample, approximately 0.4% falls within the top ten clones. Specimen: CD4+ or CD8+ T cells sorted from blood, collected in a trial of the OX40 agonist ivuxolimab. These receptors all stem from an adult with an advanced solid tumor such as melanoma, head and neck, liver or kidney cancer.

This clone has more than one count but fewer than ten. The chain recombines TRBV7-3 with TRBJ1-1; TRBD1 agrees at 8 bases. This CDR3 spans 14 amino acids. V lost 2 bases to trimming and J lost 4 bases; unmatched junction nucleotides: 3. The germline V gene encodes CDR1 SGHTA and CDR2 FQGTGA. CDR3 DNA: TGTGCCAGCAGCTTAGGACAGGGATCCACTGAAGCTTTCTTT. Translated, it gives CASSLGQGSTEAFF.

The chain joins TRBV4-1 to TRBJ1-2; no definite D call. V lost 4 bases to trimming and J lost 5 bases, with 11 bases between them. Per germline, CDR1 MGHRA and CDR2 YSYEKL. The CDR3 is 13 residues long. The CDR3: CASSPDGSYGYTF. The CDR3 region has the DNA TGCGCCAGCAGCCCGGATGGGTCTTATGGCTACACCTTC.

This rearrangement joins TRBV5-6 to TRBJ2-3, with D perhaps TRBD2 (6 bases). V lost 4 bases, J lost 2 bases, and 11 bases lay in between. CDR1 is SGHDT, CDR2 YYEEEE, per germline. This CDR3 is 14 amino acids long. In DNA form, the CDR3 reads TGTGCCAGCAGCGCGCGGGGAACCACAGATACGCAGTATTTT. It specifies CASSARGTTDTQYF.

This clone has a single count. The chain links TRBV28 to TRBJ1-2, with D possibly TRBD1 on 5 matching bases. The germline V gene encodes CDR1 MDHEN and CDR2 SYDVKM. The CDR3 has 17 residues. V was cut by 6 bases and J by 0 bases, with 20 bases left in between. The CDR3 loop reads CASRAQGEFETNYGYTF. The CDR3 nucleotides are TGTGCCAGCAGGGCCCAGGGTGAGTTCGAGACTAACTATGGCTACACCTTC.

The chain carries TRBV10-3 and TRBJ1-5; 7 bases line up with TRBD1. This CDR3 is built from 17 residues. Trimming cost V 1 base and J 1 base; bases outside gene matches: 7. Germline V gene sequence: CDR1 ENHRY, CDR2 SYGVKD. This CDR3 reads CAISEWSGTASNQPQHF. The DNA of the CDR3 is TGTGCCATCAGTGAGTGGTCTGGGACAGCAAGCAATCAGCCCCAGCATTTT.

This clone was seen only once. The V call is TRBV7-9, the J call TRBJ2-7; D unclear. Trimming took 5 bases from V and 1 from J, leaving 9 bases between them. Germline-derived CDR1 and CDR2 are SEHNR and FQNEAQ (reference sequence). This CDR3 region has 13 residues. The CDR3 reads CASSTDPSYEQYF. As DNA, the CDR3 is TGTGCCAGCAGCACCGACCCGTCCTACGAGCAGTACTTC.

The CDR3 bases are TGTGCCAGCTCACCACAAGGACAGCCTAACTATGGCTACACCTTC. Translated: CASSPQGQPNYGYTF. The chain carries TRBV18 and TRBJ1-2; TRBD1 is a possible D gene (6 bases). The germline gives CDR1 KGHSH, CDR2 LQKENI. V shed 1 base and J shed 0 bases, with 9 bases lying between them. This CDR3 has 15 residues.

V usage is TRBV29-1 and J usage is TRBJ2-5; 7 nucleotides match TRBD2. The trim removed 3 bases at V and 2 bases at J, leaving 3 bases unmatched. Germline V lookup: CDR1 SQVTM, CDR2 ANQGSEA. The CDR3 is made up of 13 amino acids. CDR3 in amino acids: CSVDSSGQETQYF. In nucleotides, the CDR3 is TGCAGCGTTGATAGTAGCGGGCAAGAGACCCAGTACTTC.

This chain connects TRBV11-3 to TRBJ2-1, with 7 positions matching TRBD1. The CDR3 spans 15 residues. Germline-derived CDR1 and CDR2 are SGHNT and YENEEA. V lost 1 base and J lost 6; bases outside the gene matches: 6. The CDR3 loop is CASSLGGGRFNEQFF. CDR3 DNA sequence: TGTGCCAGCAGCTTAGGAGGGGGCAGGTTCAATGAGCAGTTCTTC.

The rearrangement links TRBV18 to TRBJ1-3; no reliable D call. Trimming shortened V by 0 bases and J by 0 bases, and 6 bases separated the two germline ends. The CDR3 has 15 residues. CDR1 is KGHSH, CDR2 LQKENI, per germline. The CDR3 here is CASSPPSSSGNTIYF. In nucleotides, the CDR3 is TGTGCCAGCTCACCACCGTCTAGCTCTGGAAACACCATATATTTT.

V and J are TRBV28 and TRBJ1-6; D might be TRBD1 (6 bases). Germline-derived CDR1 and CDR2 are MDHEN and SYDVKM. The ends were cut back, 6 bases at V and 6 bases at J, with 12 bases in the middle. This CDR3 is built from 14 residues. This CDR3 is CASRRGQANSPLHF. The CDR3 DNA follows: TGTGCCAGCAGGCGGGGGCAGGCTAATTCACCCCTCCACTTT.

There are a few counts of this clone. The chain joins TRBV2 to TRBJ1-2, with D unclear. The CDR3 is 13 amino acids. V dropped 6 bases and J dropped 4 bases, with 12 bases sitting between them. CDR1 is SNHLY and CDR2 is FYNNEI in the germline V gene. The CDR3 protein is CASRKGIGYGYTF. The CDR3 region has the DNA TGTGCCAGCAGGAAAGGGATTGGCTATGGCTACACCTTC.

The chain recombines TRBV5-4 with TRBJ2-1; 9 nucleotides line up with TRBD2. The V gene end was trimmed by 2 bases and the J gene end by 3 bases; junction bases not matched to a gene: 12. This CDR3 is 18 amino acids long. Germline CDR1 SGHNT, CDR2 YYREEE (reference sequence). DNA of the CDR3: TGTGCCAGCAGCTTCACTAGAGCGGGAGGTGGACTCTACAATGAGCAGTTCTTC. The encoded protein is CASSFTRAGGGLYNEQFF. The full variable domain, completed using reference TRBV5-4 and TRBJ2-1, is ETGVTQSPTHLIKTRGQQVTLRCSSQSGHNTVSWYQQALGQGPQFIFQYYREEENGRGNFPPRFSGLQFPNYSSELNVNALELDDSALYLCASSFTRAGGGLYNEQFFGPGTRLTVL.

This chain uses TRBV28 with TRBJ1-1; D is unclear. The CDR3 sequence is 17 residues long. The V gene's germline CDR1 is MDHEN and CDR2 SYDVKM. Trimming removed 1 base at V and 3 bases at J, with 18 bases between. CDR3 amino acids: CASSLLRDKGYDTEAFF. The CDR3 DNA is TGTGCCAGCAGTTTATTGAGGGATAAGGGTTATGACACTGAAGCTTTCTTT.

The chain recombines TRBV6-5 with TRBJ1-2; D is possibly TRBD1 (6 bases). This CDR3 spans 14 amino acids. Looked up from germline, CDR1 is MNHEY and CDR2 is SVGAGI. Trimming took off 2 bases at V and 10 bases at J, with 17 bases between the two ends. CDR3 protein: CASSYLGQPTFYTF. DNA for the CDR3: TGTGCCAGCAGTTACCTAGGACAGCCAACCTTCTACACCTTC.

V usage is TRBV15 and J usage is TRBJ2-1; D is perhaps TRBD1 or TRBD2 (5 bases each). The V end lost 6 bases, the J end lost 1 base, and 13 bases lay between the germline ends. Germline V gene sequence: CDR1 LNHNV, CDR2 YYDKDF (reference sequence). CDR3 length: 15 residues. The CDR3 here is CATRSRGLSYNEQFF. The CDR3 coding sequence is TGTGCCACCAGGTCGAGGGGCCTGTCCTACAATGAGCAGTTCTTC.

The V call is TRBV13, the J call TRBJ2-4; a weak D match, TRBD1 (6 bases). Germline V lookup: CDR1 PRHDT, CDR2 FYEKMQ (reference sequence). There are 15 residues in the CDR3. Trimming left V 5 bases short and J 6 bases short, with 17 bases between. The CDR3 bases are TGTGCCAGCAGCCCGAACAGGGTGGCTGCAAACATTCAGTACTTC. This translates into CASSPNRVAANIQYF. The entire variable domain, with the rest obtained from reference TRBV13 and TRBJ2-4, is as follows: AAGVIQSPRHLIKEKRETATLKCYPIPRHDTVYWYQQGPGQDPQFLISFYEKMQSDKGSIPDRFSAQQFSDYHSELNMSSLELGDSALYFCASSPNRVAANIQYFGAGTRLSVL.

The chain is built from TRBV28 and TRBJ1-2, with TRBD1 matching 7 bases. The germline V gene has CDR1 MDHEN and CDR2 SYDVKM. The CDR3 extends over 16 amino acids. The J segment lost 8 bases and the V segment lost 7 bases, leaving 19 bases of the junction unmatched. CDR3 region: CASTLDRVRGGRGYTF. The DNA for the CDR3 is TGTGCCAGCACCCTAGACAGGGTGAGGGGGGGGAGAGGCTACACCTTC.

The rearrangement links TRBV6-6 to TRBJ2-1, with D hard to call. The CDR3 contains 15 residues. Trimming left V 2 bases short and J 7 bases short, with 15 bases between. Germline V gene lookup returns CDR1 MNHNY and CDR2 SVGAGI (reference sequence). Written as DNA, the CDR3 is TGTGCCAGCAGTTACGTAGGACGGGTTAGAAATGAGCAGTTCTTC. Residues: CASSYVGRVRNEQFF.

The CDR3 loop is CASSLTGQSGYTF. DNA of the CDR3: TGTGCCAGCAGCCTGACAGGGCAATCTGGCTACACCTTC. This chain links TRBV27 with TRBJ1-2; 7 bases match TRBD1. CDR1 is MNHEY, CDR2 SMNVEV, per germline (reference sequence). Losses at the gene ends were 6 bases for V and 7 bases for J; bases not matched to a gene: 8. The CDR3 length is 13 residues.

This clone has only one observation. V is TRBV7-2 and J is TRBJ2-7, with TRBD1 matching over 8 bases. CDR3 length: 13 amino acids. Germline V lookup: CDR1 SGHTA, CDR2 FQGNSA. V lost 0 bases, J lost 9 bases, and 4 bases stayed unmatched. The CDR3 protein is CASSLAGTGGQYV. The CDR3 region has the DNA TGTGCCAGCAGCTTAGCGGGAACAGGGGGGCAGTACGTC.

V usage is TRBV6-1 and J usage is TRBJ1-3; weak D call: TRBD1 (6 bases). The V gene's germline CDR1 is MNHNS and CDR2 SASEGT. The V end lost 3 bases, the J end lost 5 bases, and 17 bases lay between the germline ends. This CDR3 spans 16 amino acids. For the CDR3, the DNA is TGTGCCAGCAGTGAGGATCGGAGAGGGGGACGAAACACCATATATTTT. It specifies CASSEDRRGGRNTIYF.

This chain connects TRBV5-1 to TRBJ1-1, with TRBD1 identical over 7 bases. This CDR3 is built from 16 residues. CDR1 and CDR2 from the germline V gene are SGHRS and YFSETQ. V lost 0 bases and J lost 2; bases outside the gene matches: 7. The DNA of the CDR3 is TGCGCCAGCAGCTTGGTGGGGACAGCGCAAAACACTGAAGCTTTCTTT. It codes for CASSLVGTAQNTEAFF.

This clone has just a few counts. The CDR3 DNA sequence: TGCGCCAGCAGCTTGGACCTAGTGATTCCCTACGAGCAGTACTTC. Amino acids: CASSLDLVIPYEQYF. This chain uses TRBV5-1 with TRBJ2-7; D is unresolved. From germline, CDR1 is SGHRS and CDR2 YFSETQ. With 0 bases removed from V and 2 bases from J, the gap between germline ends came to 12 bases. There are 15 residues in the CDR3.

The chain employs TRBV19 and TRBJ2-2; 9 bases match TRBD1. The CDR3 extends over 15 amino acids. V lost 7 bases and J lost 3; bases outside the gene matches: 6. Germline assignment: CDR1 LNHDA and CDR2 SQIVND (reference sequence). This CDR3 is CASTLQGAHTGELFF. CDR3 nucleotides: TGTGCCAGTACCCTACAGGGGGCGCACACCGGGGAGCTGTTTTTT.